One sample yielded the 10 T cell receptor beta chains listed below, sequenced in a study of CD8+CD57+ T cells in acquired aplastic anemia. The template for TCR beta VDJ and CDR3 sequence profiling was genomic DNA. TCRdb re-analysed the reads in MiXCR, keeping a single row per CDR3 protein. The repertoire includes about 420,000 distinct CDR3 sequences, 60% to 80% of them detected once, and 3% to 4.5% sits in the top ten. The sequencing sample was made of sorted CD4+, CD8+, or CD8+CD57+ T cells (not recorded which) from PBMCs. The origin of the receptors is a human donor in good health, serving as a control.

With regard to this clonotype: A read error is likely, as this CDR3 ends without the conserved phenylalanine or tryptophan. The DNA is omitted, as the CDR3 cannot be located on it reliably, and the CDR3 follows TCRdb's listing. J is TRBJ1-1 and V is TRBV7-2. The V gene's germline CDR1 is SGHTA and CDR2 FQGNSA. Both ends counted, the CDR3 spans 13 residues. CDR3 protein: CASSTGGGVYGYT.

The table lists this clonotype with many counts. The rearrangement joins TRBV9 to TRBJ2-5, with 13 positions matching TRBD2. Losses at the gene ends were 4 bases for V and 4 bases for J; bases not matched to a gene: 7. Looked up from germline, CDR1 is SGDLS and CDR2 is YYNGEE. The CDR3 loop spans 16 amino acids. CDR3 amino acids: CASSPGLAGAGETQYF. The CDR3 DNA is TGTGCCAGCAGCCCAGGACTAGCGGGGGCAGGAGAGACCCAGTACTTC.

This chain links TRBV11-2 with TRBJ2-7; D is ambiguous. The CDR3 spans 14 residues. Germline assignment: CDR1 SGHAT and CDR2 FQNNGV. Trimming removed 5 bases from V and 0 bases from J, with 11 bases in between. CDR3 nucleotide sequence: TGTGCCAGCAGCCAGAGGCTATCCTCCTACGAGCAGTACTTC. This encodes CASSQRLSSYEQYF. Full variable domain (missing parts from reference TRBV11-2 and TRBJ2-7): EAGVAQSPRYKIIEKRQSVAFWCNPISGHATLYWYQQILGQGPKLLIQFQNNGVVDDSQLPKDRFSAERLKGVDSTLKIQPAKLEDSAVYLCASSQRLSSYEQYFGPGTRLTVT.

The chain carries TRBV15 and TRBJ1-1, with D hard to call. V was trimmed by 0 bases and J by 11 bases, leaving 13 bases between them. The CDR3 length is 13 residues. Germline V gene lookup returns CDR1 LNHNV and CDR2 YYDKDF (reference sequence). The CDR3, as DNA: TGTGCCACCAGCAGAGAATTGGCCCTTTACGCTTTCTTT. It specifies CATSRELALYAFF.

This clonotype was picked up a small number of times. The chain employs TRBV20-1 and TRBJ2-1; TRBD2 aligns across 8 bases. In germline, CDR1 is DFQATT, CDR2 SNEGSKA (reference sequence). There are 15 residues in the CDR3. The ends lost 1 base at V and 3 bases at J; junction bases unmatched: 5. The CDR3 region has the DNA TGCAGTGCTAGAGTGGCGGGACTAGACTACAATGAGCAGTTCTTC. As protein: CSARVAGLDYNEQFF.

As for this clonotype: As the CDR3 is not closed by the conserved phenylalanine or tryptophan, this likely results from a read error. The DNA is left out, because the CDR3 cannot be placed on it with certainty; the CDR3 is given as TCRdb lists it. This CDR3 is CASSESSGTASPLL. This sequence joins TRBV10-1 and TRBJ1-1; the D call TRBD1 from the table was never checked on the DNA. The CDR3 adds up to 14 amino acids, both ends counted. Per germline, CDR1 WNHNN and CDR2 SYGVQD (reference sequence).

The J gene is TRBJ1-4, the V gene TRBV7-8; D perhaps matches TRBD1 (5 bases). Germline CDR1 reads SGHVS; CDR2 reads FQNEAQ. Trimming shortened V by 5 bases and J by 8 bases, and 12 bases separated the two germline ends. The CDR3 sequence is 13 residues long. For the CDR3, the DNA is TGTGCCAGCAGCCAGCGCGAGGGGGAAAAACTGTTTTTT. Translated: CASSQREGEKLFF.

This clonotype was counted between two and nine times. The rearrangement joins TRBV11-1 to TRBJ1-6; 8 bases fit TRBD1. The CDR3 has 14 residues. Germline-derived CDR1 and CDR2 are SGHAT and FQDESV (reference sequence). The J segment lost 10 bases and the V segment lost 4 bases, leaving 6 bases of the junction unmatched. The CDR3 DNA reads TGTGCCAGCAGCTCGACAGGGGAGGAATCACCCCTCCACTTT. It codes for CASSSTGEESPLHF.

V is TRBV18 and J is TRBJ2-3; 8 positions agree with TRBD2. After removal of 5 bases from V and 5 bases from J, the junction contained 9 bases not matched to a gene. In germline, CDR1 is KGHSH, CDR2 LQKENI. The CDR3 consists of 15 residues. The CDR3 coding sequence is TGTGCCAGCTCAGAGAGCGGGGGCCAGGGAGATACGCAGTATTTT. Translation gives CASSESGGQGDTQYF.

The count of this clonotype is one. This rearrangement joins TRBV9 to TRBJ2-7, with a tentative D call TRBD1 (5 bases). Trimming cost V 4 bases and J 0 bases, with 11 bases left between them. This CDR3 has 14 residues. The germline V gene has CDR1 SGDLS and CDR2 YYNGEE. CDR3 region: CASSFQGSSYEQYF. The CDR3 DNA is TGTGCCAGCAGCTTTCAGGGTAGCTCCTACGAGCAGTACTTC.